The present entry profiles one TCR beta chain with its context. What it recognizes is unknown. The CDR3 end falls 3 residues outside the read, so it is completed with the germline J gene. This entry comes from a study of T cells in women clearing cervical HPV infection. General study findings and limits: Richness differences could reflect unmeasured T-cell content per sample.

The ends were cut back, 3 bases at V and 4 bases at J, with 16 bases in the middle. Germline V gives CDR1 LNHDA, CDR2 SQIVND (reference sequence). There are 15 residues in the CDR3. Sequencing used immunoSEQ multiplex PCR; TCRdb keeps in-frame clones, though not all of them. Its table lists about 46,000 clones. V and J are TRBV19 and TRBJ2-7; perhaps TRBD2 as D (5 bases). The TCR comes from a woman aged 18-69 years with a cervical HPV16 infection that either progressed to CIN3+ or cleared (not recorded which). Sequenced material: blood buffy coat. The CDR3 region is CASSMKTTSGYEQYF. Incomplete CDR3 DNA: TGTGCCAGTAGTATGAAGACCACGTCGGGGTACGAG.